This T cell receptor (beta chain) derives from a study of cytomegalovirus exposure and HLA in healthy donors. Whole-study findings and limits: TRBV6-2, TRBV6-3 and some other V segments were unresolvable in 87-base-pair reads. What a later analysis showed was that several of the most significant clusters appeared linked to common viral pathogens. In a later analysis, TCR beta V- and J-gene trimming showed a link to a missense DCLRE1C variant. Three CMV-associated chains proved CMV antigen-specific in vitro.

This clone was detected only once. The antigen is undetermined. The PCR contained 60 Vbeta and 13 Jbeta primers. The table came from immunoSEQ multiplex PCR; TCRdb's copy has only in-frame clones and leaves some out. The sample shows 100,000 to 150,000 clones, around three quarters of them seen only once. Per the germline V gene, CDR1 is LNHNV and CDR2 is YYDKDF (reference sequence). CDR3 length: 14 amino acids. Trimming at V came to 8 bases and at J to 7 bases, leaving 13 bases not matched to a gene. Input material: PBMCs. This chain joins TRBV15 and TRBJ2-7, with 8 bases that match TRBD1. This TCR was sampled from a female donor in good health and CMV-seronegative. The CDR3 DNA reads as TGTGCCACCGCGAGTGGCAGGGGGCATGTAGAGCAGTACTTC. Protein: CATASGRGHVEQYF.